A selection of T cell receptor beta chains follows, all from one sample in a study of graft-versus-host responses after intestinal transplantation. Repertoires were generated with immunoSEQ multiplex PCR, while TCRdb's copy carries only in-frame clones and drops some. The sample has 25,000 to 30,000 clones; 80% to 85% are singletons. The source material was ileum tissue, sampled 98 days after intestinal transplantation. Receptors originate from a human patient who received an intestinal transplant, so some T cells may come from the graft donor. Each CDR3 is given with its conserved first and last residue. The order of the fields is J gene, V gene, clone size, D gene, CDR3 DNA, CDR3 protein. A D gene is named only where the DNA matches it firmly. Expanded clones get a size class; other rows say once, few or many, or leave the size out.

>TRBJ2-4|TRBV4-1|-|TRBD2
TGCGCCAGCAGTGCCTACAGCGGGGGGGCCGGATCAGGGGTAGCCAAAAACATTCAGTACTTC
CASSAYSGGAGSGVAKNIQYF
>TRBJ1-1|TRBV28|-|-
TGTGCCAGCAGCTTGAGGGGGGGGCGCGCGCCTGTAGCTTTCTTT
CASSLRGGRAPVAFF
>TRBJ1-3|TRBV6-1|-|-
TGTGCCAGCAGTGAAGGTCTCAAGGGAGACACCATATATTTT
CASSEGLKGDTIYF
>TRBJ1-6|TRBV9|once|-
TGTGCCAGCATCCCGACGGGGCCAGGGTCTAATTCACCCCTCCACTTT
CASIPTGPGSNSPLHF
>TRBJ1-4|TRBV12-1|few|-
TGTGCCAGCAGCTTTGAACTAGTACGGGCAAAACTGTTTTTT
CASSFELVRAKLFF
>TRBJ1-1|TRBV28|-|TRBD1
TGTGCCAGCAGTTCCCGACCGGGACAGATTGTGAACACTGAAGCTTTCTTT
CASSSRPGQIVNTEAFF
>TRBJ2-2|TRBV2|-|TRBD1
TGTGCCAGCAGTGAATGGTCAGGGGGTAGCGGGGAGCTGTTTTTT
CASSEWSGGSGELFF
>TRBJ1-2|TRBV6-6|-|-
TGTGCCAGCAACCCACCTGGCTATGGCTACACCTTC
CASNPPGYGYTF
>TRBJ1-1|TRBV9|-|-
TGTGCCAGCAGCCATTATGAGGCCATGAACACTGAAGCTTTCTTT
CASSHYEAMNTEAFF
>TRBJ2-3|TRBV9|once|-
TGTGCCAGCAGCGTTGGAACAGATACGCAGTATTTT
CASSVGTDTQYF
>TRBJ2-5|TRBV11-2|-|TRBD1
TGTGCCAGCAGCTTATCCGGGACAGGCCAAGAGACCCAGTACTTC
CASSLSGTGQETQYF
>TRBJ1-1|TRBV25-1|-|-
TGTGCCAGCAGTGAATCTACAACTGAAGCTTTCTTT
CASSESTTEAFF
>TRBJ1-2|TRBV4-1|-|TRBD1
TGCGCCAGCAGCCCCACTACCGGACAGGGCCATGGCTACACCTTC
CASSPTTGQGHGYTF
>TRBJ2-2|TRBV15|-|TRBD1
TGTGCCACCAGCAGAGGGGGACAGGGGCTATCCGGGGAGCTGTTTTTT
CATSRGGQGLSGELFF
>TRBJ2-1|TRBV18|-|-
TGTGCCAGCTCACCTCCCCGGGACACTTACAATGAGCAGTTCTTC
CASSPPRDTYNEQFF
>TRBJ1-6|TRBV4-1|few|-
TGCGCCAGCAGCCAAGACAGGGATAATTCACCCCTCCACTTT
CASSQDRDNSPLHF
>TRBJ2-5|TRBV5-1|-|TRBD2
TGCGCCAGCAGCTGGCCCCCGGGACTAGCGGGGGGGGAAGAGACCCAGTACTTC
CASSWPPGLAGGEETQYF
>TRBJ1-5|TRBV19|-|TRBD1
TGTGCCAGTAGGGATGACAGGGCTGGTGGGCAGCCCCAGCATTTT
CASRDDRAGGQPQHF
>TRBJ2-2|TRBV6-5|few|-
TGTGCCAGCAGTCCCCGGGGGCCAACCGGGGAGCTGTTTTTT
CASSPRGPTGELFF
>TRBJ1-4|TRBV27|-|TRBD1
TGTGCCAGCAGTTCCCAGGGGGGTCAAAATGAAAAACTGTTTTTT
CASSSQGGQNEKLFF
>TRBJ2-7|TRBV6-1|-|TRBD1
TGTGCCAGCAGGACAGGGGCGCTAAGCTCCTACGAGCAGTACTTC
CASRTGALSSYEQYF
>TRBJ1-1|TRBV4-1|-|-
TGCGCCAGCACCAACGGGCAGGTTGATGAAGCTTTCTTT
CASTNGQVDEAFF
>TRBJ2-4|TRBV21-1|-|-
TGTGCCAGCAGCAAAGGTAGGGCTAGCGGGGGGGCCTGGGCCAAAAACATTCAGTACTTC
CASSKGRASGGAWAKNIQYF
>TRBJ1-2|TRBV6-1|-|-
TGTGCCAGCAGTCCTACGGGTGGCTATGGCTACACCTTC
CASSPTGGYGYTF
>TRBJ1-1|TRBV4-2|-|TRBD1
TGTGCCAGCAGCAGCCAGGGGGACACTGAAGCTTTCTTT
CASSSQGDTEAFF
>TRBJ2-3|TRBV25-1|-|-
TGTGCCAGCAGTGAATGGGACAGCACAGATACGCAGTATTTT
CASSEWDSTDTQYF
>TRBJ1-6|TRBV6-1|-|TRBD1
TGTGCCAGCAGTGAAGAGGGACAGGGGTCAATCTCCTATAATTCACCCCTCCACTTT
CASSEEGQGSISYNSPLHF
>TRBJ2-3|TRBV28|medium-sized|TRBD1
TGTGCCAGCAGTTTTTCTGTTGGTCGAGGGGGCGCAGATACGCAGTATTTT
CASSFSVGRGGADTQYF